This passage covers 27 T cell receptor beta chains from one sample sequenced in a study of metastatic and nonmetastatic thyroid tumors. TCRdb re-processed the PCR reads through MiXCR. This table has around 34,000 clones, under 25% appearing once. All patients were untreated before thyroid surgery. The sequenced sample was tumor tissue. The receptor source for this set is a male donor with papillary thyroid cancer or a benign thyroid nodule (not recorded which). Some clones in this sample may be carry-over from other donors' samples.

This chain connects TRBV24-1 to TRBJ2-1; D tentatively reads TRBD1 or TRBD2 (5 bases each). V was cut by 7 bases and J by 4 bases, with 13 bases left in between. Germline V gene data show CDR1 as KGHDR and CDR2 as SFDVKD. The CDR3 has 14 amino acids. This chain's CDR3 is CATSKEGFYNEQFF. CDR3 DNA sequence: TGTGCCACCAGCAAAGAGGGGTTTTACAATGAGCAGTTCTTC.

This rearrangement joins TRBV11-2 to TRBJ2-3; D perhaps matches TRBD2 (7 bases). Between the trimmed V and J ends, which lost 6 bases and 2 bases, there was a span of 15 bases. The V gene's germline CDR1 is SGHAT and CDR2 FQNNGV. The CDR3 has 15 residues. CDR3 sequence reads: CASRLEGGPTDTQYF. The CDR3, as DNA: TGTGCCAGCAGACTCGAGGGGGGGCCCACAGATACGCAGTATTTT.

This clone was counted a few times. The J gene is TRBJ2-1, the V gene TRBV24-1; TRBD2 agrees at 9 bases. Germline-derived CDR1 and CDR2 are KGHDR and SFDVKD. V was pared by 4 bases and J by 9 bases, with 12 bases of the junction left unmatched. The CDR3 spans 16 residues. DNA for the CDR3: TGTGCCACCAGTGAGGAGACTAGCGGAGCTCGAGGTGAGCAGTTCTTC. It specifies CATSEETSGARGEQFF.

This clone was counted only a few times. The V call is TRBV28, the J call TRBJ2-1, with 7 bases aligning to TRBD1. The germline gives CDR1 MDHEN, CDR2 SYDVKM. The CDR3 consists of 15 residues. The V and J ends lost 5 bases and 10 bases, in that order; junction bases with no gene match: 14. The DNA for the CDR3 is TGTGCCAGCAGTCAGGCCGGGACAGCCCTTTGCGAGCAGTTCTTC. Translated: CASSQAGTALCEQFF.

This clone was picked up a small number of times. The gene calls are TRBV2 and TRBJ2-3, with 7 positions matching TRBD2. J gave up 0 bases and V 0 bases, and 6 bases lay outside the gene matches. The CDR3 totals 17 residues. Germline V gene sequence: CDR1 SNHLY, CDR2 FYNNEI. As DNA, the CDR3 is TGTGCCAGCAGTGAAGCGCGGTCTAGCGGAAGCACAGATACGCAGTATTTT. Amino acid sequence: CASSEARSSGSTDTQYF.

This clone was counted at least ten times. The chain couples TRBV19 to TRBJ1-2; D is uncertain. Trimming took 5 bases from V and 8 from J, leaving 12 bases between them. Per germline, CDR1 LNHDA and CDR2 SQIVND (reference sequence). CDR3 length: 12 residues. For the CDR3, the DNA is TGTGCCAGTAGTGGACGGATCGAGGGCTACACCTTC. Amino acids: CASSGRIEGYTF.

Concerning this clone: The CDR3 does not end in the conserved phenylalanine or tryptophan, so this is likely a read error. J is TRBJ2-2 and V is TRBV9; D possibly corresponds to TRBD2 (6 bases). The CDR3 extends over 12 amino acids. Germline CDR1 SGDLS, CDR2 YYNGEE. The DNA for the CDR3 is TGTGCCAGCCAGCCAAACACCGGGGGGCTGTTTTCT. Translating gives CASQPNTGGLFS.

This clone was picked up many times. The rearrangement joins TRBV7-9 to TRBJ2-1, with 11 bases that match TRBD1. The CDR3 loop spans 15 amino acids. The ends lost 1 base at V and 6 bases at J; junction bases unmatched: 2. Germline loops: CDR1 SEHNR, CDR2 FQNEAQ (reference sequence). This chain's CDR3 is CASSLGTGGPNEQFF. The CDR3 DNA sequence: TGTGCCAGCAGCTTAGGGACAGGGGGCCCCAATGAGCAGTTCTTC. Drawing the rest from reference TRBV7-9 and TRBJ2-1, the complete variable domain is DTGVSQNPRHKITKRGQNVTFRCDPISEHNRLYWYRQTLGQGPEFLTYFQNEAQLEKSRLLSDRFSAERPKGSFSTLEIQRTEQGDSAMYLCASSLGTGGPNEQFFGPGTRLTVL.

This clone was seen ten or more times. The chain is built from TRBV30 and TRBJ1-6; D is ambiguous. V was clipped by 0 bases and J by 11 bases, with 5 bases between them. This CDR3 comprises 11 residues. Per the germline V gene, CDR1 is GTSNPN and CDR2 is SVGIG (reference sequence). Here the CDR3 DNA reads TGTGCCTGGAGTGTACGTCCACCCCTCCACTTT. Amino acid sequence: CAWSVRPPLHF.

This chain joins TRBV2 and TRBJ2-2, with a possible D match to TRBD2 (5 bases). The CDR3 has 14 residues. V lost 7 bases, J lost 4 bases, and 13 bases lay in between. CDR1 SNHLY and CDR2 FYNNEI come from the germline V gene. The CDR3 DNA is TGTGCCAGCACGGGGTACCTTAGCACCGGGGAGCTGTTTTTT. This translates into CASTGYLSTGELFF.

V is TRBV30 and J is TRBJ2-2; D gene unclear. This CDR3 is built from 12 residues. Per germline, CDR1 GTSNPN and CDR2 SVGIG (reference sequence). V was cut by 3 bases and J by 8 bases, with 10 bases left in between. CDR3 DNA: TGTGCCTGGAGACCCTCGTGGGGGGAGCTGTTTTTT. Residues: CAWRPSWGELFF. Together with reference TRBV30 and TRBJ2-2, the CDR3 gives the full variable domain: SQTIHQWPATLVQPVGSPLSLECTVEGTSNPNLYWYRQAAGRGLQLLFYSVGIGQISSEVPQNLSASRPQDRQFILSSKKLLLSDSGFYLCAWRPSWGELFFGEGSRLTVL.

This clone ranks as medium-sized. V and J are TRBV28 and TRBJ1-6; D gene ambiguous. The CDR3 runs 16 residues. V was cut by 1 base and J by 5 bases, with 12 bases left in between. The germline CDR1 and CDR2 sequences are MDHEN and SYDVKM. The CDR3 coding sequence is TGTGCCAGCAGTTTATATCGACTGAACGATAATTCACCCCTCCACTTT. It yields the protein CASSLYRLNDNSPLHF.

There are a few counts of this clone. A read error may explain this, as a much larger clone is one base away. The sample carries other DNA sequences with the same CDR3. The genes are TRBV25-1 and TRBJ1-1; D call uncertain. CDR1 and CDR2 from the germline V gene are MGHDK and SYGVNS. CDR3 length equals 16 residues. Trimming pared 1 base from V and 4 bases from J, leaving 16 bases between. The CDR3 coding sequence is TGTGCCAGCAGTGAATCACGGTTCACTCGGGGCACTGAAGCTTTCTTT. Protein product: CASSESRFTRGTEAFF.

The chain couples TRBV12-3 or TRBV12-4 to TRBJ2-1, with D perhaps assigned TRBD1 or TRBD2 (5 bases each). V lost 2 bases, J lost 5 bases, and 13 bases lay in between. The CDR3 loop spans 15 amino acids. The CDR3 sequence: CASSLRGEFHNEQFF. As DNA, the CDR3 is TGTGCCAGCAGTTTACGAGGGGAGTTCCACAATGAGCAGTTCTTC.

This clone was picked up a small number of times. At one end the junction does not follow the germline gene, possibly because of a read error. The rearrangement links TRBV6-1 to TRBJ1-2; D unclear. The length of the CDR3 is 15 residues. The germline CDR1 and CDR2 sequences are MNHNS and SASEGT. The CDR3 reads CVSSEASQGRYGYTF. CDR3 bases: TGTGTCAGCAGTGAAGCATCACAAGGACGCTATGGCTACACCTTC.

The sample holds many counts of this clone. Its ends do not fully match the called genes, so a read error is possible. The V gene is TRBV7-7, the J gene TRBJ2-3, with D hard to call. The CDR3 contains 13 residues. Germline values: CDR1 SSHAT, CDR2 FNYEAQ (reference sequence). The CDR3 DNA is TGTGCTAGCAGCTTATCCGATACAGATACGCAGTATTTT. It encodes CASSLSDTDTQYF.

Ten or more counts support this clone. The V and J genes are TRBV7-8 and TRBJ2-3; unclear D gene. In germline, CDR1 is SGHVS, CDR2 FQNEAQ. CDR3 length: 14 residues. Between the trimmed V and J ends, which lost 2 bases and 3 bases, there was a span of 9 bases. This chain's CDR3 is CASSLSPRTDTQYF. CDR3 bases: TGTGCCAGCAGCTTATCCCCGCGGACAGATACGCAGTATTTT.

In this sample, this clone turned up many times. The sample holds other DNA sequences that translate to the same CDR3. The chain links TRBV5-1 to TRBJ2-7; TRBD2 matches at 8 bases. The CDR3 covers 14 residues. V lost 2 bases and J lost 5; bases outside the gene matches: 6. Germline assignment: CDR1 SGHRS and CDR2 YFSETQ. The CDR3 loop is CASSLDGRANEQYF. CDR3 sequence (DNA): TGCGCCAGCAGCTTAGACGGGAGGGCCAACGAGCAGTACTTC. Full variable domain (rest looked up from reference TRBV5-1 and TRBJ2-7): KAGVTQTPRYLIKTRGQQVTLSCSPISGHRSVSWYQQTPGQGLQFLFEYFSETQRNKGNFPGRFSGRQFSNSRSEMNVSTLELGDSALYLCASSLDGRANEQYFGPGTRLTVT.

This clone came up a few times. The chain joins TRBV6-2 or TRBV6-3 to TRBJ2-2; no firm D call. CDR3 length equals 15 residues. Germline V gene lookup returns CDR1 MNHEY and CDR2 SVGEGT. V was pared by 7 bases and J by 0 bases, with 12 bases between. In DNA form, the CDR3 reads TGTGCCAGCATCCCATTGACCCCGAACACCGGGGAGCTGTTTTTT. It encodes CASIPLTPNTGELFF.

This clone showed up many times. The chain uses TRBV20-1 and TRBJ2-6; D is tentatively TRBD1 or TRBD2 (5 bases each). V was pared by 6 bases and J by 1 base, with 16 bases between. Germline V lookup: CDR1 DFQATT, CDR2 SNEGSKA (reference sequence). The CDR3 runs to 16 residues. CDR3 sequence (DNA): TGCAGTGCCAAGGGAGTGTGGGGGTCTGGGGCCAACGTCCTGACTTTC. Translation gives CSAKGVWGSGANVLTF.

This clone was found many times. The genes are TRBV7-2 and TRBJ2-5; 8 bases fit TRBD1. The length of the CDR3 is 17 residues. J gave up 4 bases and V 1 base, and 11 bases lay outside the gene matches. Germline values: CDR1 SGHTA, CDR2 FQGNSA. CDR3 nucleotide sequence: TGTGCCAGCAGCTTAGAAACAGGGGGGAATTTTTTAGAGACCCAGTACTTC. Its protein product is CASSLETGGNFLETQYF.

This clone was seen ten or more times. The chain links TRBV5-6 to TRBJ2-3, with TRBD1 matching 7 bases. V was pared by 4 bases and J by 4 bases, with 9 bases of the junction left unmatched. The CDR3 sequence is 15 residues long. Per germline, CDR1 SGHDT and CDR2 YYEEEE. CDR3 protein: CASSPPTGFADTQYF. The CDR3 bases are TGTGCCAGCAGCCCTCCGACAGGGTTCGCAGATACGCAGTATTTT.

This clone turned up a few times. The chain links TRBV30 to TRBJ1-2; 8 nucleotides agree with TRBD1. The CDR3 contains 14 residues. The germline V gene has CDR1 GTSNPN and CDR2 SVGIG (reference sequence). The ends lost 2 bases at V and 4 bases at J; junction bases unmatched: 6. The CDR3, as DNA: TGTGCCTGGAGTTTTAGAGACAGGGGCTATGGCTACACCTTC. It translates to CAWSFRDRGYGYTF.

This clone was recorded many times. The chain uses TRBV7-3 and TRBJ2-1, with 7 bases identical to TRBD1. The CDR3 is made up of 15 amino acids. The V gene's germline CDR1 is SGHTA and CDR2 FQGTGA. V lost 2 bases and J lost 3; bases outside the gene matches: 4. The CDR3 spells CASSLLGGIYNEQFF. The CDR3 bases are TGTGCCAGCAGCTTACTAGGGGGCATCTACAATGAGCAGTTCTTC.

This clone was seen many times. The rearrangement joins TRBV7-2 to TRBJ2-7, with TRBD2 matching over 11 bases. After removal of 0 bases from V and 2 bases from J, the junction contained 0 bases not matched to a gene. Germline CDR1 is SGHTA and CDR2 is FQGNSA. This CDR3 has 15 residues. CDR3 protein: CASSLALAGAYEQYF. In DNA form, the CDR3 reads TGTGCCAGCAGCTTAGCACTAGCGGGAGCCTACGAGCAGTACTTC.

This clone was seen at least ten times. A much larger clone differs from this one at a single base, so this may be a read error. The sample carries other DNA sequences with the same CDR3. The chain is built from TRBV28 and TRBJ2-7, with D unclear. The germline V gene encodes CDR1 MDHEN and CDR2 SYDVKM. Trimming stripped 2 bases from V and 7 bases from J, with 12 bases between. The CDR3 runs to 13 residues. The CDR3 reads CASSLGISIEQYF. Here the CDR3 DNA reads TGTGCCAGCAGTTTAGGGATCTCGATTGAGCAGTACTTC.

The chain is built from TRBV6-1 and TRBJ2-1; 10 nucleotides match TRBD1. The J segment lost 5 bases and the V segment lost 3 bases, leaving 4 bases of the junction unmatched. The CDR3 extends over 15 amino acids. Germline CDR1 is MNHNS and CDR2 is SASEGT. CDR3 DNA: TGTGCCAGCAGTGAGACAGGGGGCGGACACAATGAGCAGTTCTTC. Its translation: CASSETGGGHNEQFF.